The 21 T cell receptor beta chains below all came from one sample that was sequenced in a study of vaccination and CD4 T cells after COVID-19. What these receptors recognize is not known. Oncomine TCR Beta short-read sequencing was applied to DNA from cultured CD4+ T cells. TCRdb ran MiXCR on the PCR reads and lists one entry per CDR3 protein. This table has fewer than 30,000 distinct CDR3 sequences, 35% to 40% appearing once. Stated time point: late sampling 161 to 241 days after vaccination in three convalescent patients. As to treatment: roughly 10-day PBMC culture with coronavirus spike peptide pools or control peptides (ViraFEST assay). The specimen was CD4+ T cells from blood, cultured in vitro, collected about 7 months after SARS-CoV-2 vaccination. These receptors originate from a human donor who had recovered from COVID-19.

The CDR3 protein is CSARAGVNTVQYF. CDR3 in DNA: TGCAGTGCTAGAGCGGGAGTGAATACGGTGCAGTACTTC. The gene calls are TRBV20-1 and TRBJ2-7; D is perhaps TRBD2 (6 bases). The germline gives CDR1 DFQATT, CDR2 SNEGSKA (reference sequence). This CDR3 is built from 13 residues. The V gene lost 1 base and the J gene lost 9 bases, with 16 bases spanning the gap.

The CDR3 coding sequence is TGTGCCAGCAGTGACCGGTGGGGCTTGGACGAGCAGTACTTC. This translates into CASSDRWGLDEQYF. J is TRBJ2-7 and V is TRBV6-1; tentatively, D is TRBD1 (5 bases). CDR3 length: 14 amino acids. V lost 3 bases to trimming and J lost 5 bases, with 14 bases between them. In germline, CDR1 is MNHNS, CDR2 SASEGT.

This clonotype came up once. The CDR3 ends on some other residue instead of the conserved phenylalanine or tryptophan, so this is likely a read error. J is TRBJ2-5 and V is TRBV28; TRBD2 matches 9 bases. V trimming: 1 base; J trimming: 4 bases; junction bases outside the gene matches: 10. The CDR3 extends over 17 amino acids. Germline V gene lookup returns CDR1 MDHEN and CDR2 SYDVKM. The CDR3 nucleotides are TGTGCCAGCAGTTTATCGAGGGCGGGAGGGCCGAGAGAGACCCAGTACCTC. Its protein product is CASSLSRAGGPRETQYL.

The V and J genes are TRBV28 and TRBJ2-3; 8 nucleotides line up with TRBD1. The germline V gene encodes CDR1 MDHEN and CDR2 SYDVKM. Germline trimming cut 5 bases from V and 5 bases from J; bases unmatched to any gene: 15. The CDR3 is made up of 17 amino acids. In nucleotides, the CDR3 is TGTGCCAGCAGTCAGCCCTTCCTCGACAGGGGTGGAGATACGCAGTATTTT. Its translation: CASSQPFLDRGGDTQYF.

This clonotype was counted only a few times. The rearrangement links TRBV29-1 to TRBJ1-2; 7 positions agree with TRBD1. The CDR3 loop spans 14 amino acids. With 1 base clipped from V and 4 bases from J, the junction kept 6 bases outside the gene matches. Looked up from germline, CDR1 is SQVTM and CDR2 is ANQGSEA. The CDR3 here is CSVEATGRIYGYTF. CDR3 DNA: TGCAGCGTTGAAGCGACAGGGAGGATCTATGGCTACACCTTC.

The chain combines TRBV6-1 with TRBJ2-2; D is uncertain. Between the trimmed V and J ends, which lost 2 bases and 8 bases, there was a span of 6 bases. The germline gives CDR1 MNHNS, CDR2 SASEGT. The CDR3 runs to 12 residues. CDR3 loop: CASSEIWGELFF. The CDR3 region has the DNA TGTGCCAGCAGTGAAATTTGGGGGGAGCTGTTTTTT.

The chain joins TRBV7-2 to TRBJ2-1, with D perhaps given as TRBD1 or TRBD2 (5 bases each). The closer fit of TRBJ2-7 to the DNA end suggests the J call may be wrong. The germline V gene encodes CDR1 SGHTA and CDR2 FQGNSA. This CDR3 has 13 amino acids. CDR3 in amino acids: CASSGRGRREQYF. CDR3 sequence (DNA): TGTGCCAGCAGCGGTCGGGGACGGCGCGAGCAGTACTTC.

The CDR3 loop is CASSFSGTPSYEQYF. The CDR3 coding sequence is TGTGCCAGCAGCTTTAGCGGGACTCCTTCCTACGAGCAGTACTTC. V gene TRBV7-2 combines with J gene TRBJ2-7, with TRBD2 matching 8 bases. V dropped 3 bases and J dropped 1; count of bases not matched to a gene: 5. The germline CDR1 and CDR2 sequences are SGHTA and FQGNSA. The CDR3 has 15 amino acids.

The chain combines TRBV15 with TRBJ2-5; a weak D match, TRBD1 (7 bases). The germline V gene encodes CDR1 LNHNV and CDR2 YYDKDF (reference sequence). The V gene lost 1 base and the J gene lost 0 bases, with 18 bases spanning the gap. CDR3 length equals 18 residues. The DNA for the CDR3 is TGTGCCACCAGCAGAGGGGGGCAGGGGGGTCCGTACCAAGAGACCCAGTACTTC. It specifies CATSRGGQGGPYQETQYF.

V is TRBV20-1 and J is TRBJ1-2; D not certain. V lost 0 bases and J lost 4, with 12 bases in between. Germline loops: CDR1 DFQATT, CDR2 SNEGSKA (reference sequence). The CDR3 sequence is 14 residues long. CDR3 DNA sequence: TGCAGTGCTAGAGACCCCCGAACCTTCTATGGCTACACCTTC. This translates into CSARDPRTFYGYTF.

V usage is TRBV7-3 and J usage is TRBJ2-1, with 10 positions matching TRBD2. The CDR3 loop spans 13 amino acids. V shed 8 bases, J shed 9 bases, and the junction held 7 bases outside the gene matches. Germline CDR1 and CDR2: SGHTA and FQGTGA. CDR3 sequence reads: CASQREGQGEQFF. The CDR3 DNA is TGTGCCAGCCAGCGGGAGGGCCAAGGTGAGCAGTTCTTC.

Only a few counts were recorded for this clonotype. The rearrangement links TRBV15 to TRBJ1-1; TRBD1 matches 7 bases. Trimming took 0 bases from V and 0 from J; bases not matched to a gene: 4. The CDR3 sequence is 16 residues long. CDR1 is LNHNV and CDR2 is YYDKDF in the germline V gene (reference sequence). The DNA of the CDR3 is TGTGCCACCAGCAGAGAAACAGGGGCCCTGAACACTGAAGCTTTCTTT. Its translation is CATSRETGALNTEAFF.

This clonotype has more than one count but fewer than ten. CDR3 DNA: TGCAGCCTCCAAACGGGTACTAGCGAGACCCAGTACTTC. This gives the protein CSLQTGTSETQYF. This chain uses TRBV29-1 with TRBJ2-5; possible D gene TRBD2, 6 bases. V was trimmed by 8 bases and J by 5 bases, leaving 18 bases between them. Germline CDR1 reads SQVTM; CDR2 reads ANQGSEA. This CDR3 has 13 residues.

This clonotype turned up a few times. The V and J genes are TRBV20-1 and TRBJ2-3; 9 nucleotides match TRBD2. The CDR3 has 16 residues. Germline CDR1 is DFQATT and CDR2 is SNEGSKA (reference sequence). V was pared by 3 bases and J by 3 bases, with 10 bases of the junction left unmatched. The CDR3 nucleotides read TGCAGTGCTAGGTGGACTAGCGCTGGACGGACAGATACGCAGTATTTT. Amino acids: CSARWTSAGRTDTQYF.

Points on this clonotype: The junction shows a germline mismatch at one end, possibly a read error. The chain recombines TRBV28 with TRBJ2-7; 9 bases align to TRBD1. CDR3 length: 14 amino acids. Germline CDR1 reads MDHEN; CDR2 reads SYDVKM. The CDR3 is CASRDREFSSERYF. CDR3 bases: TGTGCCAGCCGGGACAGGGAATTCTCTAGCGAGCGGTACTTC.

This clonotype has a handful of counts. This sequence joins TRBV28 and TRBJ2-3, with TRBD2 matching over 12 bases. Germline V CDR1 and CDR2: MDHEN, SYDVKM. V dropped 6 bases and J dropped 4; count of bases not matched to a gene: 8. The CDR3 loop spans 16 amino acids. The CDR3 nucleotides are TGTGCCAGCAGGCCGACTAGCGGGAGTGGTCCAGATACGCAGTATTTT. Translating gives CASRPTSGSGPDTQYF.

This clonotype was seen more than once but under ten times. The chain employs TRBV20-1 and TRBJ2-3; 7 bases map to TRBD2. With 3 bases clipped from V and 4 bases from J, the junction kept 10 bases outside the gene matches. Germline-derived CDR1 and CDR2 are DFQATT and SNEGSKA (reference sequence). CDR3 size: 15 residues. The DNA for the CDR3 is TGCAGTGCTAGCCGTGGGAGGGTTAGGTCAGATACGCAGTATTTT. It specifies CSASRGRVRSDTQYF.

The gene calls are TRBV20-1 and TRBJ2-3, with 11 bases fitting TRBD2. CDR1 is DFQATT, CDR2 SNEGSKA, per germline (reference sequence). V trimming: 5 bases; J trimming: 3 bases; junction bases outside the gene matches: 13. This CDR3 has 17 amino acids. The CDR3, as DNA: TGCAGTGCTCCTCAAAGGACTAGCGGGTATGGGACAGATACGCAGTATTTT. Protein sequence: CSAPQRTSGYGTDTQYF.

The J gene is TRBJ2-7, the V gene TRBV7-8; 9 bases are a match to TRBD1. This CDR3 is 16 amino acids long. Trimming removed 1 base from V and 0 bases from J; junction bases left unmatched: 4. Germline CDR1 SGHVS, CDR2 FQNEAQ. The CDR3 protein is CASSLEGQGSSYEQYF. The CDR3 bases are TGTGCCAGCAGCTTAGAGGGACAGGGAAGCTCCTACGAGCAGTACTTC.

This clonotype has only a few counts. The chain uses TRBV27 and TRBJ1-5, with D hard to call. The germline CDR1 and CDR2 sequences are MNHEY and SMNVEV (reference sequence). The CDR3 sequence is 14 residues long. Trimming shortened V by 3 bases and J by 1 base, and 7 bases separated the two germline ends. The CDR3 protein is CASSFGRSNQPQHF. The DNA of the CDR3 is TGTGCCAGCAGTTTTGGGAGGAGCAATCAGCCCCAGCATTTT.

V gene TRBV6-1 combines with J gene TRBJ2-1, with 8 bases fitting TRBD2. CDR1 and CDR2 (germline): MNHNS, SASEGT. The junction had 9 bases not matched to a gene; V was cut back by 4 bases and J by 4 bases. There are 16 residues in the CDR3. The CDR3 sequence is CASSALREVGYNEQFF. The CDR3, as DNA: TGTGCCAGCAGTGCATTGCGGGAGGTAGGGTACAATGAGCAGTTCTTC.